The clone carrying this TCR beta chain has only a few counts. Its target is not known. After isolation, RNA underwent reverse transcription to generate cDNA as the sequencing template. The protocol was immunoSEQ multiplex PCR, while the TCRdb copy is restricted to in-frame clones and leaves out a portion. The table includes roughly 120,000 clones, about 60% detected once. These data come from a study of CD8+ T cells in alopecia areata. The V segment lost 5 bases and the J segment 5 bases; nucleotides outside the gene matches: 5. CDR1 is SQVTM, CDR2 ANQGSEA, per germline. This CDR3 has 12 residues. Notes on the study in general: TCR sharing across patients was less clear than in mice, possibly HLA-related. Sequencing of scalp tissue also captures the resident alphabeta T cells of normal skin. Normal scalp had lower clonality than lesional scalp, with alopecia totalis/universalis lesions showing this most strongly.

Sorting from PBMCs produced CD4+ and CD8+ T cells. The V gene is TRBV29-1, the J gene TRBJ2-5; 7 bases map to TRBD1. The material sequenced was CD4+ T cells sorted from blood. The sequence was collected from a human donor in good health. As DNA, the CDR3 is TGCAGCGTTACGACAGGGAAGGAGACCCAGTACTTC. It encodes CSVTTGKETQYF.